A selection of T cell receptor beta chains follows, all from one sample in a study of T cells in Graves' hyperthyroidism and ophthalmopathy. TCRdb passed the multiplex PCR reads through MiXCR, listing each CDR3 protein once. Among about 350,000 distinct CDR3 sequences listed, 18% were seen once. Sequencing was carried out using blood. These TCRs come from a woman aged 40 to 55 with Graves' ophthalmopathy. CDR3s include the opening cysteine and the closing phenylalanine or tryptophan. D genes are given only for firm matches. Size tells how often a clone was seen (once, few, many) or the class of an expanded clone, and some rows leave it out.

V gene: TRBV28; D gene: .; J gene: TRBJ1-6; clone size: .; CDR3 protein: CASSLARDFSPLHF; CDR3 DNA: TGTGCCAGCAGTTTGGCCAGGGATTTTTCACCCCTCCACTTT
V gene: TRBV6-2/TRBV6-3; D gene: .; J gene: TRBJ1-2; clone size: many; CDR3 protein: CASSYPTERGIGYTF; CDR3 DNA: TGTGCCAGCAGTTACCCCACGGAGAGGGGAATAGGCTACACCTTC
V gene: TRBV28; D gene: .; J gene: TRBJ1-5; clone size: many; CDR3 protein: CASSLVGDGHQPQHF; CDR3 DNA: TGTGCCAGCAGTTTAGTCGGGGACGGCCATCAGCCCCAGCATTTT
V gene: TRBV27; D gene: .; J gene: TRBJ1-2; clone size: few; CDR3 protein: CASSLDGTRSNTF; CDR3 DNA: TGTGCCAGCAGTCTGGACGGGACACGCTCTAACACCTTC
V gene: TRBV5-1; D gene: .; J gene: TRBJ2-2; clone size: many; CDR3 protein: CASSAGQYTGELFF; CDR3 DNA: TGCGCCAGCAGCGCGGGACAGTACACCGGGGAGCTGTTTTTT
V gene: TRBV6-1; D gene: TRBD1; J gene: TRBJ2-7; clone size: many; CDR3 protein: CASSEKGQTFYEQYF; CDR3 DNA: TGTGCCAGCAGTGAAAAGGGACAGACGTTCTACGAGCAGTACTTC
V gene: TRBV6-2/TRBV6-3; D gene: .; J gene: TRBJ1-5; clone size: .; CDR3 protein: CASAQPGGYSNQPQHF; CDR3 DNA: TGTGCCAGCGCCCAGCCGGGAGGATATAGCAATCAGCCCCAGCATTTT
V gene: TRBV12-3/TRBV12-4; D gene: TRBD2; J gene: TRBJ2-7; clone size: many; CDR3 protein: CASSFSMSSGGEQYF; CDR3 DNA: TGTGCCAGCAGTTTTTCGATGTCTAGCGGTGGCGAGCAGTACTTC
V gene: TRBV12-3/TRBV12-4; D gene: .; J gene: TRBJ2-7; clone size: many; CDR3 protein: CASSLSARAHEQYF; CDR3 DNA: TGTGCCAGCAGTTTATCGGCAAGGGCGCACGAGCAGTACTTC
V gene: TRBV25-1; D gene: .; J gene: TRBJ1-3; clone size: .; CDR3 protein: CASSELRGTGNTIYF; CDR3 DNA: TGTGCCAGCAGTGAATTACGAGGAACTGGAAACACCATATATTTT
V gene: TRBV19; D gene: TRBD2; J gene: TRBJ2-7; clone size: many; CDR3 protein: CASKSGSSYEQYF; CDR3 DNA: TGTGCCAGCAAAAGCGGGAGCTCCTACGAGCAGTACTTC
V gene: TRBV4-1; D gene: TRBD1; J gene: TRBJ1-3; clone size: .; CDR3 protein: CASSQDWAGGLSGNTIYF; CDR3 DNA: TGCGCCAGCAGCCAAGATTGGGCAGGGGGACTCTCTGGAAACACCATATATTTT
V gene: TRBV2; D gene: .; J gene: TRBJ2-7; clone size: many; CDR3 protein: CASSRTANYEQYF; CDR3 DNA: TGTGCCAGCAGCCGGACAGCCAACTACGAGCAGTACTTC